The entry below gives a single TCR beta chain sequence along with its context. This entry is derived from a study of CD8 T cells in Susac syndrome. Treatment-naive patients with stable or active relapsing-remitting disease served as multiple sclerosis controls. Random hexamers were used to reverse transcribe roughly 0.45 to 1 ug of RNA. The method of amplification for TCR beta CDR3 was immunoSEQ multiplex PCR, covering 54 Vbeta and 13 Jbeta. TCRdb ran MiXCR on the immunoSEQ multiplex PCR reads and lists one entry per CDR3 protein. Of 330,000 or so distinct CDR3 sequences listed, 89% are singletons. V lost 6 bases and J 2 bases, leaving 17 bases between the germline ends. The CDR3 has 16 amino acids. Germline CDR1 MNHEY, CDR2 SMNVEV (reference sequence).

The V call is TRBV27, the J call TRBJ1-3, with D possibly matching TRBD1 (6 bases). The receptor comes from a human donor with multiple sclerosis. The sequencing input was CD8+ T cells from PBMCs. The CDR3 region has the DNA TGTGCCAGCAGCAGATACAGGGCTTTACCTGGAAACACCATATATTTT. Protein product: CASSRYRALPGNTIYF.